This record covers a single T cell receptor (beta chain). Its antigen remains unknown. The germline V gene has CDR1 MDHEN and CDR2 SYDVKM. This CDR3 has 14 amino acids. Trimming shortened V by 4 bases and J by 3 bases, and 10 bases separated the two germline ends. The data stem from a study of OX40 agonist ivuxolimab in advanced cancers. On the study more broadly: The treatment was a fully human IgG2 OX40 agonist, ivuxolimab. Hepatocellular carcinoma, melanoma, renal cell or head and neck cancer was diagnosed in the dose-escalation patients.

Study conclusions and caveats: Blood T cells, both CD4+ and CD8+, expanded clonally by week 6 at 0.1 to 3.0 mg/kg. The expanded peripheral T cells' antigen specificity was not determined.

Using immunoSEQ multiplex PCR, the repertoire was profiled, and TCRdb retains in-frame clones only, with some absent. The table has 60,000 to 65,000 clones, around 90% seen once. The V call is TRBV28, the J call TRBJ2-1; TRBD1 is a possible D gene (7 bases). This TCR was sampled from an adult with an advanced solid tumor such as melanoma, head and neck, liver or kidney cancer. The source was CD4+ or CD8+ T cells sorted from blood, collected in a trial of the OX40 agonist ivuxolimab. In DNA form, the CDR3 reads TGTGCCAGCAGTTACCAGGGGGGCTACAATGAGCAGTTCTTC. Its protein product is CASSYQGGYNEQFF.